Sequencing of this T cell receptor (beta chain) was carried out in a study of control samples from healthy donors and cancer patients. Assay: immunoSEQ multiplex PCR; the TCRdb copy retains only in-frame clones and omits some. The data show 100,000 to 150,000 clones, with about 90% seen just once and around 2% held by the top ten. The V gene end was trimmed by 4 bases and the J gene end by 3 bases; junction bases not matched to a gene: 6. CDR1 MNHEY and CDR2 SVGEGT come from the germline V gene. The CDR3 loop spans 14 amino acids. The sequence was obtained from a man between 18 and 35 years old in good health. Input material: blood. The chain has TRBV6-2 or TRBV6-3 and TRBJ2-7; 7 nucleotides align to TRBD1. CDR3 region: CASSWGRGFYEQYF. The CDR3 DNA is TGTGCCAGCAGTTGGGGCAGGGGGTTCTACGAGCAGTACTTC.